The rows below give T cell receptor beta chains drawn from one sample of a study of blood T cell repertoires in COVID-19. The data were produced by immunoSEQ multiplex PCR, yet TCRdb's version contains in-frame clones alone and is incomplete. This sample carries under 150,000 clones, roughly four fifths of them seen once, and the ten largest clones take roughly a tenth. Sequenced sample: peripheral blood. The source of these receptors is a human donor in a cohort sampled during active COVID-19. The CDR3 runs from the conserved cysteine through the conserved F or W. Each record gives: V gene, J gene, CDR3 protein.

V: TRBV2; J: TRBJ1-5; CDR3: CASSEVEVGLSNQPQHF
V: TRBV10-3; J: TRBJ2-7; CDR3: CAISEPASYEQYF
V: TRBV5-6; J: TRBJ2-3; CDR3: CASSSILAGVSTDTQYF
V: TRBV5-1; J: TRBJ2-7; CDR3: CASSFGTSGGEEQYF
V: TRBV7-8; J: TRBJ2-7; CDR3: CASSLVGSGGWYEQYF
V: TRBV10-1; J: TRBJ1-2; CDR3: CASGSRLREGYTF
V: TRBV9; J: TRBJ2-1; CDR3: CASSPWTSGGTYNEQFF
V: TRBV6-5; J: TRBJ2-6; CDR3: CASLYRGANVLTF
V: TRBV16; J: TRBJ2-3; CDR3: CASSQGAGDHTDTQYF
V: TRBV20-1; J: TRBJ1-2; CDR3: CSADSNYGYTF